These 8 T cell receptor beta chains share one sample of origin, sequenced in a study of T cell responses to AZD1222 COVID-19 vaccine. TCRdb's table, derived via immunoSEQ multiplex PCR, lists solely in-frame clones and lacks some. The sample records approximately 140,000 clones, roughly nine tenths being singletons. The material sequenced was peripheral blood, taken 28 days after the second AZD1222 dose. All receptors derive from an adult who received the AZD1222 COVID-19 vaccine.

This clone occurred once. The chain has TRBV2 and TRBJ2-7; possibly TRBD2 for D (7 bases). V lost 7 bases and J 3 bases, leaving 19 bases between the germline ends. The V gene's germline CDR1 is SNHLY and CDR2 FYNNEI. This CDR3 is built from 15 residues. CDR3 in amino acids: CASTLDRGGYYEQYF. The CDR3 bases are TGTGCCAGCACCCTAGATAGGGGGGGTTACTACGAGCAGTACTTC.

The chain is built from TRBV4-1 and TRBJ1-5; TRBD1 matches at 8 bases. Germline CDR1 MGHRA, CDR2 YSYEKL. This CDR3 is 15 amino acids long. Trimming cost V 4 bases and J 3 bases; bases outside gene matches: 5. CDR3 sequence reads: CASSLIQGVNQPQHF. CDR3 nucleotide sequence: TGCGCCAGCAGCCTAATACAGGGGGTCAATCAGCCCCAGCATTTT.

The gene calls are TRBV6-5 and TRBJ1-2; D possibly corresponds to TRBD1 (5 bases). Trimming removed 6 bases from V and 0 bases from J, with 8 bases in between. Germline CDR1 and CDR2: MNHEY and SVGAGI. CDR3 size: 13 residues. Written as DNA, the CDR3 is TGTGCCAGCAGCCAGACAGCTAACTATGGCTACACCTTC. Translating it yields CASSQTANYGYTF.

The chain uses TRBV6-5 and TRBJ1-5, with 9 bases lining up with TRBD1. The V gene end was trimmed by 6 bases and the J gene end by 7 bases; junction bases not matched to a gene: 10. Per the germline V gene, CDR1 is MNHEY and CDR2 is SVGAGI. The CDR3 spans 15 residues. The CDR3 nucleotides are TGTGCCAGCAGGTCGACAGGGGGTTCAGGGCAGCCCCAGCATTTT. Its protein product is CASRSTGGSGQPQHF.

The chain has TRBV7-3 and TRBJ2-1; D perhaps matches TRBD1 (5 bases). Germline V CDR1 and CDR2: SGHTA, FQGTGA. The CDR3 has 14 residues. Trimming left V 3 bases short and J 7 bases short, with 13 bases between. CDR3 nucleotide sequence: TGTGCCAGCAGCTTCGCAGGGATTAGTAATGAGCAGTTCTTC. Protein product: CASSFAGISNEQFF.

The chain joins TRBV25-1 to TRBJ2-1; D possibly corresponds to TRBD2 (5 bases). CDR3 size: 14 residues. CDR1 is MGHDK and CDR2 is SYGVNS in the germline V gene. V shed 2 bases and J shed 5 bases, with 10 bases lying between them. The CDR3 spells CASSEESGHNEQFF. The CDR3 DNA reads as TGTGCCAGCAGTGAAGAAAGCGGTCACAATGAGCAGTTCTTC.

This clone is a singleton in its sample. The chain combines TRBV3-1 (or the pseudogene TRBV3-2) with TRBJ2-2; D is unresolved. The CDR3 runs 16 residues. Trimming cost V 0 bases and J 1 base, with 9 bases left between them. The germline CDR1 and CDR2 sequences are LGHDT and YNNKEL (reference sequence). The chain's CDR3 is CASSQDWHVNTGELFF. As DNA, the CDR3 is TGTGCCAGCAGCCAAGATTGGCACGTGAACACCGGGGAGCTGTTTTTT.

The rearrangement links TRBV4-2 to TRBJ1-2; D not certain. The CDR3 runs to 13 residues. V lost 0 bases to trimming and J lost 0 bases, with 2 bases between them. Germline V CDR1 and CDR2: LGHNA, YNFKEQ. The CDR3: CASSQDANYGYTF. The CDR3 DNA sequence: TGTGCCAGCAGCCAAGATGCTAACTATGGCTACACCTTC.